This T cell receptor beta chain was captured by sequencing in a study of regulatory T cells in long-lasting Graves disease. This clonotype was found many times. The CDR3 is made up of 17 amino acids. Germline-derived CDR1 and CDR2 are SNHLY and FYNNEI. The V and J ends lost 2 bases and 0 bases respectively, with 14 bases between them. Through Arm-PCR of CDR3 regions and iRepertoire HTBI primers, TCR beta libraries were built. TCRdb fed the multiplex PCR reads into MiXCR, producing one record per CDR3 protein. The repertoire holds under 700,000 distinct CDR3 sequences, with more than 15% as singletons. Documented time point: newly diagnosed GD, antithyroid drugs for less than 3 months. PBMC-extracted RNA yielded the TCR library. The sample also formed part of further work on T cells in Graves' hyperthyroidism and ophthalmopathy.

The J gene is TRBJ2-4, the V gene TRBV2; D is uncertain. The source was peripheral blood mononuclear cells (PBMCs), collected at new diagnosis, from a patient treated with antithyroid drugs. This receptor was taken from a woman aged 40 to 65 with Graves disease. CDR3 in DNA: TGTGCCAGCAGTGAAAGGGATATACTGTTAGCCAAAAACATTCAGTACTTC. This encodes CASSERDILLAKNIQYF. Based on the CDR3 plus reference TRBV2 and TRBJ2-4, the full variable domain is EPEVTQTPSHQVTQMGQEVILRCVPISNHLYFYWYRQILGQKVEFLVSFYNNEISEKSEIFDDQFSVERPDGSNFTLKIRSTKLEDSAMYFCASSERDILLAKNIQYFGAGTRLSVL.